A single sample is the source of the 17 T cell receptor beta chains below, sequenced in a study of T cell clonality in common variable immunodeficiency. The data were produced by immunoSEQ multiplex PCR, yet TCRdb's version contains in-frame clones alone and is incomplete. The sample shows roughly 50,000 clones, none of them appearing just once. The sequenced material came from peripheral blood mononuclear cells. The receptors were gathered from a person aged 18 to 75 in good health.

This clone was observed many times. CDR3 loop: CASSQANRGNNQPQHF. The DNA read from the CDR3 is TGCGCCAGCAGCCAAGCTAACAGGGGCAACAATCAGCCC. This rearrangement joins TRBV4-1 to TRBJ1-5; the match to TRBD1 covers 7 bases. The CDR3 is cut off 3 residues early in the read; its end comes from the germline J gene. V trimming: 1 base; J trimming: 3 bases; junction bases outside the gene matches: 6. The CDR3 totals 16 residues. Germline values: CDR1 MGHRA, CDR2 YSYEKL.

The table lists this clone with many counts. The sequenced fragment ends 3 residues before the CDR3 boundary, so the rest is inferred from the germline J gene. This chain uses TRBV7-2 with TRBJ2-1; 11 bases fit TRBD2. Germline V lookup: CDR1 SGHTA, CDR2 FQGNSA. The CDR3 is 15 amino acids. Germline trimming cut 5 bases from V and 4 bases from J; bases unmatched to any gene: 4. CDR3 DNA, as far as it was read: TGTGCCAGCAGCCTTTTAGCGGGAGGGTACAATGAG. Protein product: CASSLLAGGYNE. The full CDR3 protein reads CASSLLAGGYNEQFF.

This clone occurred many times. The DNA ends 3 residues before the CDR3 does, and the rest of the CDR3 is filled in from the germline J gene. The chain uses TRBV7-3 and TRBJ2-1, with TRBD2 matching over 9 bases. V dropped 1 base and J dropped 9; count of bases not matched to a gene: 7. This CDR3 has 15 residues. Germline CDR1 and CDR2: SGHTA and FQGTGA. The part of the CDR3 DNA that was read is TGTGCCAGCAGCTTAATGGGCGGGAGGGAAGGTGAG. It is translated as CASSLMGGREGE. The full CDR3 is CASSLMGGREGEQFF.

This clone appeared many times. The read is 3 residues too short to cover the CDR3 end, so that end is filled in from the germline J gene. The chain couples TRBV29-1 to TRBJ2-3; the match to TRBD2 covers 8 bases. This CDR3 is built from 14 residues. Trimming at V came to 1 base and at J to 7 bases, leaving 7 bases not matched to a gene. Germline V lookup: CDR1 SQVTM, CDR2 ANQGSEA. Partial CDR3 DNA: TGCAGCGTTGAAGTGTTAGCGGGAACAAATACG. Its protein is CSVEVLAGTNT. The complete CDR3 sequence is CSVEVLAGTNTQYF.

This clone was observed at least ten times. The CDR3 extends 3 residues past the end of the read, so its final part is completed from the germline J gene. V and J are TRBV7-8 and TRBJ2-5, with 7 positions matching TRBD1. Losses at the gene ends were 5 bases for V and 3 bases for J; bases not matched to a gene: 6. CDR3 size: 14 residues. The germline V gene has CDR1 SGHVS and CDR2 FQNEAQ. The part of the CDR3 DNA that was read is TGTGCCAGCAGCGCCTCGACAGGGAAAGAGACC. This gives the protein CASSASTGKET. The entire CDR3 protein reads CASSASTGKETQYF.

At least ten counts were recorded for this clone. An end of the junction does not agree with germline; a read error may underlie this. The read comes to an end 3 residues before the CDR3 does, leaving the germline J gene to fill in the end. The chain links TRBV5-6 to TRBJ2-3; the D is unclear. The CDR3 covers 12 residues. Germline-derived CDR1 and CDR2 are SGHDT and YYEEEE. The part of the CDR3 DNA that was read is TGTGTCAGCAGCTCGACTGCAGATACG. As protein: CVSSSTADT. The whole CDR3 reads CVSSSTADTQYF. Variable domain in full (rest from reference TRBV5-6 and TRBJ2-3): DAGVTQSPTHLIKTRGQQVTLRCSPKSGHDTVSWYQQALGQGPQFIFQYYEEEERQRGNFPDRFSGHQFPNYSSELNVNALLLGDSALYLCVSSSTADTQYFGPGTRLTVL.

Many counts were recorded for this clone. The DNA ends 3 residues before the CDR3 does, and the rest of the CDR3 is filled in from the germline J gene. The chain links TRBV20-1 to TRBJ2-1; weak D call: TRBD1 (5 bases). This CDR3 has 15 amino acids. Trimming shortened V by 4 bases and J by 5 bases, and 18 bases separated the two germline ends. Germline V CDR1 and CDR2: DFQATT, SNEGSKA (reference sequence). The DNA read from the CDR3 is TGCAGTGCTACTAGTAGCCAGGGCCTCCACAATGAG. Protein product: CSATSSQGLHNE. The full CDR3 is CSATSSQGLHNEQFF.

This clone appeared many times. The read ends 3 residues early relative to the CDR3; the germline J gene fills the gap. The rearrangement uses TRBV19 and TRBJ2-7; TRBD2 agrees at 14 bases. Germline lookup yields CDR1 LNHDA and CDR2 SQIVND (reference sequence). The V gene end was trimmed by 2 bases and the J gene end by 2 bases; junction bases not matched to a gene: 8. The CDR3 is made up of 18 amino acids. The CDR3 reads CASSIRGLAGEGTYEQYF. Partial CDR3 DNA: TGTGCCAGTAGTATAAGGGGACTAGCGGGAGAGGGGACCTACGAG.

This clone was observed at least ten times. The missing CDR3 end, 3 residues past where the read stops, is filled in from the germline J gene. This chain links TRBV11-3 with TRBJ2-3; 11 nucleotides agree with TRBD2. The CDR3 loop spans 14 amino acids. Germline CDR1 is SGHNT and CDR2 is YENEEA. J lost 7 bases, V lost 7 bases, and 7 bases had no gene match. The CDR3 region is CASTVLAGVNTQYF. The CDR3 bases that were read are TGTGCCAGCACCGTACTAGCGGGAGTAAATACG.

This clone was recorded many times. The read gets to within 3 residues of the CDR3 end, and the germline J gene fills in the rest. The V call is TRBV7-3, the J call TRBJ1-1; TRBD1 might be the D (5 bases). Looked up from germline, CDR1 is SGHTA and CDR2 is FQGTGA. V was shortened by 5 bases and J by 3 bases, with 22 bases between the two germline ends. This CDR3 spans 17 amino acids. The CDR3 bases that were read are TGTGCCAGCAGCGCGCGGGGGGGATCTACCGGGTACACTGAA. Translation: CASSARGGSTGYTE. The complete CDR3 reads CASSARGGSTGYTEAFF.

This clone has a count of ten or more. The CDR3 goes on 3 residues after the read ends, and that part is filled in from the germline J gene. The rearrangement joins TRBV30 to TRBJ2-7, with TRBD2 as a possible D gene (5 bases). Germline loops: CDR1 GTSNPN, CDR2 SVGIG (reference sequence). The CDR3 extends over 15 amino acids. V gave up 2 bases and J gave up 0 bases, with 14 bases separating them. The sequenced part of the CDR3 DNA is TGTGCCTGGAGTCCTCCTCGTCGGGGCTCCTACGAG. Protein product: CAWSPPRRGSYE. The complete CDR3 reads CAWSPPRRGSYEQYF.

This clone occurred a few times. The read finishes 3 residues shy of the CDR3 end, and the germline J gene is used to complete it. The genes are TRBV29-1 and TRBJ2-5, with D perhaps matching TRBD2 (7 bases). This CDR3 is 12 amino acids long. V was pared by 7 bases and J by 5 bases, with 14 bases between. Germline CDR1 reads SQVTM; CDR2 reads ANQGSEA. The CDR3 is CSGGRGGETQYF. The part of the CDR3 DNA that was read is TGCAGCGGTGGCAGGGGAGGGGAGACC.

Of note for this clone: The read terminates 3 residues before the CDR3 end, so the remaining end is supplied by the germline J gene. The chain combines TRBV18 with TRBJ1-2; D gene ambiguous. Per the germline V gene, CDR1 is KGHSH and CDR2 is LQKENI. This CDR3 is built from 14 residues. The DNA read from the CDR3 is TGTGCCAGCTCACCATCTCGGAACACCGACAAT. Protein: CASSPSRNTDN. The entire CDR3 reads CASSPSRNTDNYTF.

This clone was seen at least ten times. Sequencing ends 3 residues short of the CDR3 end; the germline J gene provides the rest. The chain links TRBV6-1 to TRBJ2-5; D is uncertain. The CDR3 length is 15 residues. Deletions cut 1 base from V and 4 bases from J, with 13 bases between. Germline V CDR1 and CDR2: MNHNS, SASEGT. CDR3 DNA (partial): TGTGCCAGCAGTGAAGATCCTATTGGTCGAGAGACC. It encodes CASSEDPIGRET. The entire CDR3 reads CASSEDPIGRETQYF.

This clone has at least ten counts. With the read ending 3 residues before the CDR3 end, the germline J gene is used to fill in that end. The genes are TRBV10-3 and TRBJ2-2; a weak D match, TRBD1 (6 bases). The V gene lost 7 bases and the J gene lost 7 bases, with 19 bases spanning the gap. This CDR3 comprises 15 residues. Germline V gene data show CDR1 as ENHRY and CDR2 as SYGVKD. The covered CDR3 bases are TGTGCCATCACCCCCGGGACATCCTTCCACGGGGAG. Protein: CAITPGTSFHGE. From start to end, the CDR3 is CAITPGTSFHGELFF.

This clone has ten or more counts. The observed sequence ends 3 residues before the CDR3 terminus, with the missing tail filled in from the germline J gene. The rearrangement joins TRBV29-1 to TRBJ1-4; no clear D gene. Between the trimmed V and J ends, which lost 2 bases and 5 bases, there was a span of 12 bases. The CDR3 runs 14 residues. Germline loops: CDR1 SQVTM, CDR2 ANQGSEA. The CDR3 DNA, read in part, is TGCAGCGTTGAAAGGGCAGGCCTCAATGAAAAA. The encoded protein is CSVERAGLNEK. The full CDR3 sequence reads CSVERAGLNEKLFF.

This clone was observed many times. The CDR3 is cut off 3 residues early in the read; its end comes from the germline J gene. The chain has TRBV20-1 and TRBJ1-6; possible D gene TRBD1, 5 bases. This CDR3 is built from 16 residues. Trimming took off 2 bases at V and 7 bases at J, with 18 bases between the two ends. Germline lookup yields CDR1 DFQATT and CDR2 SNEGSKA (reference sequence). The covered CDR3 bases are TGCAGTGCTAGATTGGGGCTGAAGGGAAGGAATTCACCC. This encodes CSARLGLKGRNSP. The complete CDR3 reads CSARLGLKGRNSPLHF.